This T cell receptor (beta chain) originates from a study of control samples from healthy donors and cancer patients. Germline V gene lookup returns CDR1 MNHEY and CDR2 SMNVEV (reference sequence). This CDR3 comprises 14 residues. The ends were cut back, 2 bases at V and 4 bases at J, with 10 bases in the middle. Generated by immunoSEQ multiplex PCR, the TCRdb table keeps only in-frame clones and is missing some. The data contain 100,000 to 150,000 clones, approximately 90% of them singletons. The TCR originated in a middle-aged man in good health. Sequencing was performed on blood. J is TRBJ2-3 and V is TRBV27; no clear D gene. CDR3 loop: CASSLKTNADTQYF. The CDR3 DNA sequence: TGTGCCAGCAGTTTAAAGACAAATGCAGATACGCAGTATTTT.